The present T cell receptor (beta chain) was sequenced within a study of OX40 agonist ivuxolimab in advanced cancers. Study background: Every 2 weeks, patients received ivuxolimab intravenously, dosed at 0.01 to 10 mg/kg. The diagnoses of dose-escalation patients were hepatocellular carcinoma, melanoma, renal cell or head and neck cancer.

Turning to this clone: Its antigen is unknown.

Study observations and caveats: Compared with CD4+, CD8+ T cells on average had more expanded clones.

Profiling relied on immunoSEQ multiplex PCR, and the TCRdb table lists in-frame clones only, not all of them. Of some 50,000 clones listed, approximately 87% are singletons. At cycle 4 day 1, cycle 7 day 1, and baseline, blood was sampled. The germline gives CDR1 MNHEY, CDR2 SVGAGI. V was pared by 5 bases and J by 2 bases, with 16 bases between. CDR3 length: 15 amino acids. Sequencing was performed on CD4+ or CD8+ T cells sorted from blood, taken in a trial of the OX40 agonist ivuxolimab. The rearrangement joins TRBV6-5 to TRBJ2-7, with D perhaps TRBD2 (5 bases). The receptor comes from an adult with an advanced solid tumor such as melanoma, head and neck, liver or kidney cancer. In DNA, the CDR3 is TGTGCCAGCAGTCACCGAGGAGGACCTCCCTACGAGCAGTACTTC. Translation: CASSHRGGPPYEQYF.